Shown below are 3 T cell receptor beta chains from a single sample sequenced in a study of cytomegalovirus exposure and HLA in healthy donors. This table comes from immunoSEQ multiplex PCR, and its TCRdb copy is limited to in-frame clones, with some not included. Of tens of thousands of clones in the sample, approximately 96% were seen once. The specimen was PBMCs. These receptors were taken from a woman aged 18-30 years in good health and CMV-seropositive.

V and J are TRBV28 and TRBJ2-7, with D possibly being TRBD1 (5 bases). From germline, CDR1 is MDHEN and CDR2 SYDVKM. The CDR3 runs to 12 residues. The germline V and J ends were trimmed by 5 bases and 3 bases, with 8 bases remaining between them. CDR3 sequence (DNA): TGTGCCAGCAGTCCCGACAGCTACGAGCAGTACTTC. The encoded protein is CASSPDSYEQYF.

The V and J genes are TRBV23-1 and TRBJ1-1; unclear D gene. TRBV23-1 belongs to the ORF category, with a function that is uncertain. V was clipped by 0 bases and J by 1 base, with 9 bases between them. The CDR3 is 15 amino acids. The CDR3 region has the DNA TGCGCCAGCAGTCAATCGTTCAGGAAGAACACTGAAGCTTTCTTT. Its translation is CASSQSFRKNTEAFF.

The chain carries TRBV2 and TRBJ2-7, with D maybe TRBD1 (6 bases). The CDR3 runs to 14 residues. The V end lost 6 bases, the J end lost 3 bases, and 15 bases lay between the germline ends. In germline, CDR1 is SNHLY, CDR2 FYNNEI. The CDR3 DNA reads as TGTGCCAGCAGCCCGGACAGTCCAGTCTACGAGCAGTACTTC. It translates to CASSPDSPVYEQYF.